This paragraph reports one T cell receptor beta chain. Germline assignment: CDR1 DFQATT and CDR2 SNEGSKA (reference sequence). J lost 6 bases, V lost 0 bases, and 9 bases had no gene match. The CDR3 totals 16 residues. The data are from a study of CD8 T cells in Susac syndrome. CD8+ and CD4+ T cells from blood underwent TCR beta sequencing, which was carried out in a high-throughput format. Control patients had untreated stable or active relapsing-remitting multiple sclerosis by revised McDonald criteria. With random hexamers, reverse transcription was performed on roughly 0.5 to 1 ug of RNA. TCRdb independently ran MiXCR on the immunoSEQ multiplex PCR reads; one entry per CDR3 protein. The sample comprises almost 450,000 distinct CDR3 sequences, around 85% of which are singletons, and approximately 0.12% rests with the top ten.

This TCR was sampled from a human donor with multiple sclerosis. The rearrangement uses TRBV20-1 and TRBJ2-1, with 9 bases lining up with TRBD2. The sequenced sample consisted of CD8+ T cells from PBMCs. CDR3 in amino acids: CSARDFAASGINEQFF. The CDR3 bases are TGCAGTGCTAGAGATTTCGCGGCTAGCGGGATCAATGAGCAGTTCTTC.